The 11 T cell receptor beta chains in this list originate from one sample, sequenced in a study of blood T cell repertoires in COVID-19. Using immunoSEQ multiplex PCR, the repertoire was profiled, and TCRdb retains in-frame clones only, with some absent. The table has about 260,000 clones, 80% to 90% seen once; the top ten hold approximately 1.5%. Sequenced input: peripheral blood. All receptors come from a woman aged 40 to 50 who had recovered from COVID-19.

This rearrangement joins TRBV9 to TRBJ1-1; D is ambiguous. Germline V lookup: CDR1 SGDLS, CDR2 YYNGEE. This CDR3 spans 16 amino acids. V lost 3 bases, J lost 2 bases, and 17 bases lay in between. The CDR3 is CASSGRSREGNTEAFF. CDR3 DNA sequence: TGTGCCAGCAGCGGCAGATCCCGGGAGGGAAACACTGAAGCTTTCTTT.

The V and J genes are TRBV7-9 and TRBJ2-3, with D possibly being TRBD1 (6 bases). Germline V CDR1 and CDR2: SEHNR, FQNEAQ (reference sequence). CDR3 length: 13 amino acids. Trimming removed 1 base from V and 10 bases from J, with 12 bases in between. The CDR3 sequence is CASSLDGTGSQYF. CDR3 in DNA: TGTGCCAGCAGCTTAGACGGCACAGGGTCGCAGTATTTT.

V and J are TRBV6-5 and TRBJ1-3; TRBD1 might be the D (5 bases). V was cut by 2 bases and J by 4 bases, with 9 bases left in between. Germline CDR1 is MNHEY and CDR2 is SVGAGI. The CDR3 is 14 amino acids. This CDR3 reads CASSYQGTGNTIYF. The CDR3 DNA follows: TGTGCCAGCAGTTACCAGGGTACCGGAAACACCATATATTTT.

V usage is TRBV5-4 and J usage is TRBJ2-1, with TRBD1 matching 9 bases. V lost 3 bases and J lost 8; bases outside the gene matches: 6. The CDR3 covers 14 residues. The germline V gene has CDR1 SGHNT and CDR2 YYREEE (reference sequence). The CDR3 nucleotides read TGTGCCAGCAGCTGGACAGGGGATGGCGATGAGCAGTTCTTC. This encodes CASSWTGDGDEQFF.

CDR3 sequence: CASSSRDRGRLDEKLFF. The CDR3 nucleotides read TGTGCCAGCAGCTCCCGGGACAGGGGGCGTTTAGATGAAAAACTGTTTTTT. The V call is TRBV11-2, the J call TRBJ1-4; 12 bases map to TRBD1. Germline-derived CDR1 and CDR2 are SGHAT and FQNNGV. The trim removed 4 bases at V and 6 bases at J, leaving 9 bases unmatched. The CDR3 is made up of 17 amino acids.

J is TRBJ1-1 and V is TRBV7-9; no reliable D call. V was cut by 5 bases and J by 3 bases, with 4 bases left in between. Germline V gene lookup returns CDR1 SEHNR and CDR2 FQNEAQ (reference sequence). This CDR3 spans 11 amino acids. The DNA of the CDR3 is TGTGCCAGCAGCCCCTACACTGAAGCTTTCTTT. It yields the protein CASSPYTEAFF.

The rearrangement links TRBV15 to TRBJ2-1; 10 bases line up with TRBD2. The CDR3 is made up of 12 amino acids. Unmatched junction bases numbered 4, after V lost 5 bases and J lost 12 bases. The germline V gene encodes CDR1 LNHNV and CDR2 YYDKDF (reference sequence). The CDR3 DNA reads as TGTGCCACCAGCTCAAGCGGGGGGGTGCAGTTCTTC. It encodes CATSSSGGVQFF. Full variable domain (missing parts from reference TRBV15 and TRBJ2-1): DAMVIQNPRYQVTQFGKPVTLSCSQTLNHNVMYWYQQKSSQAPKLLFHYYDKDFNNEADTPDNFQSRRPNTSFCFLDIRSPGLGDTAMYLCATSSSGGVQFFGPGTRLTVL.

J is TRBJ1-4 and V is TRBV2, with 7 nucleotides matching TRBD1. The J segment lost 6 bases and the V segment lost 4 bases, leaving 14 bases of the junction unmatched. Germline-derived CDR1 and CDR2 are SNHLY and FYNNEI. The CDR3 contains 17 residues. The CDR3 coding sequence is TGTGCCAGCAGTGGCCACCCAGGAGGGGGCGGCCATGAAAAACTGTTTTTT. This gives the protein CASSGHPGGGGHEKLFF.

J is TRBJ1-3 and V is TRBV13; D might be TRBD1 (6 bases). Per germline, CDR1 PRHDT and CDR2 FYEKMQ (reference sequence). The CDR3 spans 19 residues. Trimming took off 5 bases at V and 0 bases at J, with 23 bases between the two ends. DNA for the CDR3: TGTGCCAGCAGCCCCCGGGACACCCTTTGGGGCCTCTCTGGAAACACCATATATTTT. Translating it yields CASSPRDTLWGLSGNTIYF.

V and J are TRBV5-4 and TRBJ2-1; 12 nucleotides line up with TRBD2. The length of the CDR3 is 17 residues. CDR1 is SGHNT and CDR2 is YYREEE in the germline V gene (reference sequence). After removal of 0 bases from V and 7 bases from J, the junction contained 8 bases not matched to a gene. CDR3 nucleotide sequence: TGTGCCAGCAGCTTGGGACCCGGACTAGCGGGGAAAAATGAGCAGTTCTTC. It yields the protein CASSLGPGLAGKNEQFF.

This clone is a singleton in its sample. The gene calls are TRBV15 and TRBJ2-1; D may be TRBD1 (6 bases). Trimming removed 8 bases at V and 2 bases at J, with 13 bases between. Germline values: CDR1 LNHNV, CDR2 YYDKDF (reference sequence). This CDR3 has 14 residues. The CDR3 DNA follows: TGTGCCACCTCCCCCCGGGACACCTACAATGAGCAGTTCTTC. Translating gives CATSPRDTYNEQFF.